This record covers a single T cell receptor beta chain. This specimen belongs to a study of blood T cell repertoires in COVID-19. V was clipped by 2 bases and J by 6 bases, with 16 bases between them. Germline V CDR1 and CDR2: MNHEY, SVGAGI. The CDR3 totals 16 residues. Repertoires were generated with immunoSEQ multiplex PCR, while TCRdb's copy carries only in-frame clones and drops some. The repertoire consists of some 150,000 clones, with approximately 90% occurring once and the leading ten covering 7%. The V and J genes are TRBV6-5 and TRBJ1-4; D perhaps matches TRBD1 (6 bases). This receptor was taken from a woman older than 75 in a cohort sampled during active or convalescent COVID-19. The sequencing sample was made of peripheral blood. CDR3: CASSYARGSGDEKLFF. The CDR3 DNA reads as TGTGCCAGCAGTTACGCCAGGGGCAGCGGGGATGAAAAACTGTTTTTT.